The present TCR beta chain was sequenced within a study of blood T cell repertoires in COVID-19. Study overall: Nucleic acid was either cDNA or gDNA, and it came from T cells, B-cell-depleted T cells, or PBMCs.

This clone was seen just once. The CDR3 loop spans 13 amino acids. The V gene lost 2 bases and the J gene lost 10 bases, with 17 bases spanning the gap. The germline CDR1 and CDR2 sequences are GTSNPN and SVGIG (reference sequence). Here immunoSEQ multiplex PCR was the method, and the copy in TCRdb shows in-frame clones only, minus some. The data show some 310,000 clones, 90% seen once. This TCR came from a middle-aged woman with COVID-19, enrolled during active disease. Sequenced: peripheral blood. The rearrangement uses TRBV30 and TRBJ1-1; D is undetermined. DNA of the CDR3: TGTGCCTGGAGTCCTCTGAGCCGGGTTGGAGCTTTCTTT. Its protein is CAWSPLSRVGAFF.